This is a list of T cell receptor beta chains from one sample in a study of blood T cells in healthy people across ages. TCRdb reanalysed the 5' RACE reads using MiXCR and keeps one entry per CDR3 protein. In the table there are roughly 800,000 distinct CDR3 sequences, about 53% of which are singletons. The specimen sequenced was blood. Receptor source: a man older than 75 in good health. The CDR3 runs from the conserved cysteine through the conserved F or W. Fields, in order: clone size, D gene, J gene, V gene, CDR3 protein, CDR3 DNA. A D gene is named only where the DNA matches it firmly. The size of a clone is reported for some rows only, either as once, few or many, or as a class for expanded clones.

>once|NA|TRBJ1-4|TRBV20-1
CSATDGTGVGKLFF
TGCAGTGCCACGGACGGGACGGGGGTCGGGAAACTGTTTTTT
>few|TRBD1|TRBJ2-7|TRBV29-1
CSVAPSGQGYEQYF
TGCAGCGTTGCCCCCTCGGGACAGGGCTACGAGCAGTACTTC
>NA|TRBD1|TRBJ1-2|TRBV20-1
CSAQEGARYGYTF
TGCAGTGCGCAGGAGGGGGCCAGGTATGGCTACACCTTC
>NA|NA|TRBJ2-7|TRBV27
CASSFGAGQYF
TGTGCCAGCAGTTTCGGGGCTGGGCAGTACTTC
>NA|NA|TRBJ2-1|TRBV9
CASSGPTSRFYNEQFF
TGTGCCAGCTCCGGCCCCACTAGCCGATTCTACAATGAGCAGTTCTTC
>few|TRBD2|TRBJ2-4|TRBV28
CASIRGREQYF
TGTGCCAGCATCCGGGGGAGGGAGCAGTACTTC
>NA|NA|TRBJ1-2|TRBV5-1
CASMKGPELNYGYTF
TGCGCCAGTATGAAGGGGCCCGAATTAAACTATGGCTACACCTTC
>NA|NA|TRBJ2-5|TRBV7-8
CASSLVARASRQETQYF
TGTGCCAGCAGCTTAGTTGCTAGAGCCTCTAGACAAGAGACCCAGTACTTC
>NA|NA|TRBJ2-7|TRBV5-1
CASSLQQSYEQYF
TGCGCCAGCAGCTTGCAACAGTCCTACGAGCAGTACTTC
>once|NA|TRBJ1-6|TRBV12-3/TRBV12-4
CASSSRAPRDSPLHF
TGTGCCAGCAGTTCCCGGGCCCCGCGGGATTCACCCCTCCACTTT
>few|NA|TRBJ1-2|TRBV29-1
CSVVGAYDNYGYTF
TGCAGCGTTGTCGGGGCATACGATAACTATGGCTACACCTTC
>NA|NA|TRBJ1-4|TRBV5-6
CASSQDATNEKLFF
TGTGCCAGCAGCCAGGATGCAACTAATGAAAAACTGTTTTTT
>NA|NA|TRBJ1-6|TRBV5-1
CASSLGFDRPNSPLHF
TGCGCCAGCAGCTTGGGATTCGATCGCCCGAATTCACCCCTCCACTTT
>NA|TRBD1|TRBJ2-7|TRBV20-1
CSARTTGQGPEQYF
TGCAGTGCTAGAACAACGGGACAGGGACCCGAGCAGTACTTC
>NA|TRBD1|TRBJ1-4|TRBV6-5
CASSKQGATNEKLFF
TGTGCCAGCAGCAAGCAGGGGGCAACTAATGAAAAACTGTTTTTT
>NA|NA|TRBJ1-2|TRBV29-1
CSVEDLGQVNYGYTF
TGCAGCGTTGAAGATCTAGGGCAGGTGAACTATGGCTACACCTTC
>NA|NA|TRBJ2-1|TRBV11-2
CASSPVGTSNEQFF
TGTGCCAGCAGCCCAGTGGGGACATCAAATGAGCAGTTCTTC
>many|NA|TRBJ2-3|TRBV5-1
CASRTGGLTDTQYF
TGCGCCAGCAGAACGGGGGGCCTCACAGATACGCAGTATTTT
>NA|NA|TRBJ2-1|TRBV7-6
CASSKPLAEQFF
TGTGCCAGCAGCAAACCCTTGGCTGAGCAGTTCTTC
>NA|TRBD2|TRBJ2-1|TRBV20-1
CSASALIAGGTNEQFF
TGCAGTGCTAGTGCCCTAATAGCGGGAGGAACGAATGAGCAGTTCTTC
>NA|NA|TRBJ1-2|TRBV6-2/TRBV6-3
CASSYPGPPDGYTF
TGTGCCAGCAGTTACCCAGGCCCCCCAGATGGCTACACCTTC
>NA|NA|TRBJ2-5|TRBV29-1
CSVSGGRRQETQYF
TGCAGCGTTAGTGGGGGGCGGAGACAAGAGACCCAGTACTTC
>few|NA|TRBJ2-1|TRBV12-3/TRBV12-4
CASTPLGVGEQFF
TGTGCCAGCACCCCATTAGGGGTAGGGGAGCAGTTCTTC
>once|NA|TRBJ1-4|TRBV5-1
CATSAGPTNEKLFF
TGCGCCACCTCCGCGGGCCCAACTAATGAAAAACTGTTTTTT
>NA|TRBD2|TRBJ2-3|TRBV15
CATSRDLTSRGSGDSYF
TGTGCCACCAGCAGAGATTTGACTAGCCGGGGATCCGGGGACTCGTATTTT
>NA|NA|TRBJ2-1|TRBV28
CASSLMGAQQFF
TGTGCCAGCAGTTTAATGGGGGCCCAGCAGTTCTTC
>NA|NA|TRBJ2-1|TRBV20-1
CSAPRTLYNEQFF
TGCAGTGCCCCGAGGACATTGTACAATGAGCAGTTCTTC
>once|TRBD2|TRBJ2-7|TRBV15
CATSRALAGSGEQYF
TGTGCCACCAGCAGAGCCCTAGCGGGGTCGGGAGAGCAGTACTTC
>few|TRBD2|TRBJ2-1|TRBV12-3/TRBV12-4
CASSHPTSSNEQFF
TGTGCCAGCAGTCATCCGACTAGCTCCAATGAGCAGTTCTTC
>NA|NA|TRBJ2-1|TRBV2
CASSESEQFF
TGTGCCAGCAGTGAAAGTGAGCAGTTCTTC
>NA|NA|TRBJ1-4|TRBV5-1
CASSLQGITNEKLFF
TGCGCCAGCAGCCTCCAGGGAATAACTAATGAAAAACTGTTTTTT
>NA|TRBD2|TRBJ2-1|TRBV7-6
CASSLGLAGVGEQFF
TGTGCCAGCAGCTTAGGACTAGCGGGAGTCGGGGAGCAGTTCTTC
>once|NA|TRBJ1-2|TRBV9
CAGVKASIGYTF
TGTGCCGGCGTGAAGGCCTCAATTGGCTACACCTTC
>NA|NA|TRBJ2-3|TRBV6-2/TRBV6-3
CASSYGARLERYAYF
TGTGCCAGCAGTTACGGAGCACGGCTTGAAAGATACGCGTATTTT
>NA|TRBD1|TRBJ2-1|TRBV5-1
CASSPTGARNEQFF
TGCGCCAGCAGCCCGACAGGGGCAAGGAATGAGCAGTTCTTC
>NA|TRBD1|TRBJ1-2|TRBV9
CASNFRGQDRGYTF
TGTGCCAGCAACTTTCGAGGACAGGACCGGGGCTACACCTTC
>few|NA|TRBJ2-3|TRBV2
CASSEAHASGTDTQYF
TGTGCCAGCAGTGAAGCGCACGCTAGCGGCACAGATACGCAGTATTTT
>NA|TRBD1|TRBJ2-6|TRBV5-1
CASSLLAGTGGFSADSGANVLTF
TGCGCCAGCAGCTTGTTGGCCGGTACAGGGGGCTTCTCAGCCGACTCTGGGGCCAACGTCCTGACTTTC
>NA|TRBD2|TRBJ2-1|TRBV5-1
CASSAGLAGFYNEQFF
TGCGCCAGCAGCGCGGGACTAGCGGGTTTTTACAATGAGCAGTTCTTC
>NA|NA|TRBJ2-6|TRBV28
CATGSSTISGANVLTF
TGTGCCACCGGGTCTTCAACAATCTCTGGGGCCAACGTCCTGACTTTC
>NA|NA|TRBJ2-5|TRBV18
CASSSGPAEGTQYF
TGTGCCAGCTCATCGGGACCAGCGGAGGGGACCCAGTACTTC
>NA|TRBD2|TRBJ2-1|TRBV6-5
CACSYYVGRADEQFF
TGTGCCTGCAGTTACTATGTCGGGAGGGCCGATGAGCAGTTCTTC
>NA|TRBD2|TRBJ2-1|TRBV20-1
CSASLASGASYNEQFF
TGCAGTGCTAGTCTCGCTAGCGGGGCCTCCTACAATGAGCAGTTCTTC
>NA|NA|TRBJ1-2|TRBV2
CASPGGPAFYGYTF
TGTGCCAGCCCGGGAGGGCCCGCCTTCTATGGCTACACCTTC
>NA|TRBD1|TRBJ1-4|TRBV6-5
CASKMTGGEREKLFF
TGTGCCAGCAAGATGACAGGGGGCGAACGCGAAAAACTGTTTTTT
>NA|NA|TRBJ2-2|TRBV24-1
CATSALGQGITGELFF
TGTGCCACCAGTGCCCTGGGCCAGGGCATCACCGGGGAGCTGTTTTTT